This T cell receptor beta chain derives from a study of T cells in Graves' hyperthyroidism and ophthalmopathy. This clonotype was detected a few times. The CDR3 runs 15 residues. The germline V and J ends were trimmed by 6 bases and 2 bases, with 17 bases remaining between them. CDR1 and CDR2 from the germline V gene are DFQATT and SNEGSKA (reference sequence). TCR beta CDR3 regions were amplified from RNA transcripts. When the TCR CDR3 underwent first-round RT-PCR, the HTBI primer set was used. MiXCR, applied by TCRdb to the multiplex PCR reads, yields one record per CDR3 protein. The sample comprises more than 350,000 distinct CDR3 sequences, more than 14% of which are singletons, and roughly 21% rests with the top ten. Each person with ophthalmopathy scored at least 3 on the Clinical Activity Score, reached NOSPECS grade 4 or higher, and had been ill under 3 months. A patient was excluded if there was uncontrolled infection, other autoimmune disease, pregnancy or lactation. Diagnoses were made from clinical symptoms, serum measures (thyroxine and TRAb), thyroid ultrasound and orbital computed tomography. The authors took PBMCs from roughly 9.3 ml fresh peripheral blood.

The sequence was obtained from a young woman with Graves' ophthalmopathy. The sequencing input was blood. The rearrangement uses TRBV20-1 and TRBJ1-3; tentative D call: TRBD1 (5 bases). The CDR3 DNA is TGCAGTGCGCATGTTTGGGGCTCGACTGGAAACACCATATATTTT. Its protein is CSAHVWGSTGNTIYF.